Listed here is a single T cell receptor (beta chain). The sample is drawn from a study of blood T cell repertoires in COVID-19. The wider study: Sample material is recorded as cDNA or gDNA derived from T cells, B-cell-depleted T cells, or PBMCs.

Germline assignment: CDR1 LGHNT and CDR2 FRNRAP. This CDR3 comprises 17 residues. Trimming took 6 bases from V and 0 from J, leaving 20 bases between them. Method: immunoSEQ multiplex PCR; TCRdb's copy keeps in-frame clones and lacks some. The sample contains about 300,000 clones, 87% of which appear only once. This sequence originates from a woman under 40 who had recovered from COVID-19. The sequenced sample consisted of PBMCs or T cells enriched from blood (not recorded which). The chain recombines TRBV12-5 with TRBJ1-2; no clear D gene. The DNA for the CDR3 is TGTGCTAGTGGCTCGACCGGGATCCTACAATCTAACTATGGCTACACCTTC. Translation: CASGSTGILQSNYGYTF.